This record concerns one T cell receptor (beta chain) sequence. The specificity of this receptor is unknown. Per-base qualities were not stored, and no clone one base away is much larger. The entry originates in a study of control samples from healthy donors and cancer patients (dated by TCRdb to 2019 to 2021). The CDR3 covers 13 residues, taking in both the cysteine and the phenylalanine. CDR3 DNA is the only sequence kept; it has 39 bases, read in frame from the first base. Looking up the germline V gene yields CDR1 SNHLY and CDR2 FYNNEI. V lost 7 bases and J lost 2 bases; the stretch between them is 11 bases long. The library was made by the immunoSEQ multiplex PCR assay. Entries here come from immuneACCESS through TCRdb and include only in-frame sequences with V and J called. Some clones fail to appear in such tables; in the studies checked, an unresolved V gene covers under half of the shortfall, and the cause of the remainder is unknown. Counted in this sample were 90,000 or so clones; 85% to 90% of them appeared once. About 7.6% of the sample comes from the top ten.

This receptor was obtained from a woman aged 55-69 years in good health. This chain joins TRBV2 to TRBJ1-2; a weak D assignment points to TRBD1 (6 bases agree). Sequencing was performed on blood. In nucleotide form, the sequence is TGTGCCAGCAAAAGGGACACCAACTATGGCTACACCTTC. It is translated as CASKRDTNYGYTF. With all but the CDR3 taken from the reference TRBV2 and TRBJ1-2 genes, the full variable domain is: EPEVTQTPSHQVTQMGQEVILRCVPISNHLYFYWYRQILGQKVEFLVSFYNNEISEKSEIFDDQFSVERPDGSNFTLKIRSTKLEDSAMYFCASKRDTNYGYTFGSGTRLTVV.